The T cell receptor (beta chain) under discussion was sequenced for a study of blood T cell repertoires in COVID-19. In the study overall: The United States, Italy and Spain supplied acute and convalescent COVID-19 samples. PBMCs, B-cell-depleted T cells, or T cells provided the cDNA or gDNA that made up the material.

As originally analysed: Amplification of reference gene primers was used by the study to estimate nucleated cell counts. Sequenced by immunoSEQ multiplex PCR; TCRdb stores in-frame clones only, minus some. D and trimming were read from the DNA, whereas the V and J calls and clone size are those reported in that table. The table lists more than 95,000 clones, approximately 80% of them singletons. This clone appeared once. Material for sequencing was peripheral blood. The clonotype comes from a man between 70 and 80 years old with acute or convalescent COVID-19.

In DNA, the CDR3 is TGTGCCAGCAGCTCAGGGCCTAGCGGGGGGAAGAATGAGCAGTTCTTC. Amino acid sequence: CASSSGPSGGKNEQFF. This chain links TRBV7-3 with TRBJ2-1, with 11 bases lining up with TRBD2. CDR3 length: 16 amino acids. Germline CDR1 reads SGHTA; CDR2 reads FQGTGA. The trim removed 4 bases at V and 7 bases at J, leaving 9 bases unmatched.